The clone carrying this T cell receptor beta chain was picked up many times. The data are from a study of early T cells in non-severe SARS-CoV-2 infection. Unique molecular identifiers (one per individual cDNA molecule) were attached. A single record per CDR3 protein comes from TCRdb applying MiXCR to the 5' RACE reads. The repertoire holds some 54,000 distinct CDR3 sequences, with under 10% as singletons. After removal of 4 bases from V and 7 bases from J, the junction contained 4 bases not matched to a gene. The CDR3 loop spans 15 amino acids. The germline gives CDR1 SGHTA, CDR2 FQGNSA. The sequenced sample consisted of whole blood. This chain connects TRBV7-2 to TRBJ2-2; TRBD2 matches at 12 bases. The source of this sequence is an adult who was a healthcare worker with PCR-confirmed SARS-CoV-2 infection or an uninfected control (not recorded which). CDR3 DNA sequence: TGTGCCAGCAGCTCCCTAGCGGGAGGGAGCGGGGAGCTGTTTTTT. Translation gives CASSSLAGGSGELFF.